This T cell receptor (beta chain) came from a study of identical twins. With respect to this clonotype: Its antigen is still unknown.

Study-wide findings and caveats: Conclusions were based on cross-sectional statistical analysis, without following the same donors. Out-of-frame beta chain sequences displayed weaker excess sharing between twins. Zero-insertion analyses were open to partial confounding by invariant MAIT and iNKT cells. Compared with models, monozygotic twins showed more out-of-frame TCR alpha sharing.

TCRdb re-analysed the 5' RACE reads in MiXCR, keeping a single row per CDR3 protein. The sample consists of 350,000 to 450,000 distinct CDR3 sequences, about 18% of them appearing once. The specimen sequenced was naive T cells sorted from blood. The clonotype was recovered from a man aged 50 to 59 in good health.

CDR3 amino acids: CASSSGGSQREQYF. For the CDR3, the DNA is TGTGCCAGCAGCTCCGGCGGGAGTCAAAGGGAGCAGTACTTC. The rearrangement uses TRBV7-2 and TRBJ2-7; TRBD2 matches 7 bases. The length of the CDR3 is 14 residues. CDR1 and CDR2 from the germline V gene are SGHTA and FQGNSA. V shed 4 bases and J 7 bases; nucleotides not matched to a gene: 10.